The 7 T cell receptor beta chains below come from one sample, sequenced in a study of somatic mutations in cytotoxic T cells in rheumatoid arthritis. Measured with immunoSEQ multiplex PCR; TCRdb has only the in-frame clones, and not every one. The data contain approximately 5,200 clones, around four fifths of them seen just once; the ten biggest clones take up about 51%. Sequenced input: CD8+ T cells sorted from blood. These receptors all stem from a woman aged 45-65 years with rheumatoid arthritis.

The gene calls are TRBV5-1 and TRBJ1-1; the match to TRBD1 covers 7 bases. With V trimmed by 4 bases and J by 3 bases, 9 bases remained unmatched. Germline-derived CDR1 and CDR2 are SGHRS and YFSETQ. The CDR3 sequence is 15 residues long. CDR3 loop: CASSMDPGGYTEAFF. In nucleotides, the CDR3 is TGCGCCAGCAGCATGGACCCAGGGGGATACACTGAAGCTTTCTTT.

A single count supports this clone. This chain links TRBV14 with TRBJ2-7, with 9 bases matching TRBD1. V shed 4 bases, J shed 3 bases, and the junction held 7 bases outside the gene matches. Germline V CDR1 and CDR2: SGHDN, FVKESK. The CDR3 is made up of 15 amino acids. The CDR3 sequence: CASSRPGQGIYEQYF. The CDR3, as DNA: TGTGCCAGCAGCCGACCGGGACAGGGTATCTACGAGCAGTACTTC.

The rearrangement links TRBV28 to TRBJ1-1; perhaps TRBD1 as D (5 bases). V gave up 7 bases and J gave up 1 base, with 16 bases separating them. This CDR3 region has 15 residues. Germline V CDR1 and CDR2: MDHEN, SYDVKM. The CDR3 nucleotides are TGTGCCAGCACCGACCGCAAGGGGTCGAACACTGAAGCTTTCTTT. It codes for CASTDRKGSNTEAFF. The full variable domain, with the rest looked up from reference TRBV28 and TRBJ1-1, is DVKVTQSSRYLVKRTGEKVFLECVQDMDHENMFWYRQDPGLGLRLIYFSYDVKMKEKGDIPEGYSVSREKKERFSLILESASTNQTSMYLCASTDRKGSNTEAFFGQGTRLTVV.

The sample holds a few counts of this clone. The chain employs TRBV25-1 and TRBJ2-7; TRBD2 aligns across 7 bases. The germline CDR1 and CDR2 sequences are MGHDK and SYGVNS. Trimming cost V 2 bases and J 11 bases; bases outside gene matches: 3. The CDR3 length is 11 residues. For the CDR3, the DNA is TGTGCCAGCAGTGAAGGACTAGGGAAGTACTTC. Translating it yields CASSEGLGKYF.

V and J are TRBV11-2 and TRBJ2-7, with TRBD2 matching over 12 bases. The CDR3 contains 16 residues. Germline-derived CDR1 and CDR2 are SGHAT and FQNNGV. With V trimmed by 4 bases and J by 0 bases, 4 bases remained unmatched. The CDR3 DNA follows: TGTGCCAGCAGCTCTAGCGGGGGGGAAAGCTCCTACGAGCAGTACTTC. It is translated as CASSSSGGESSYEQYF.

CDR3 nucleotide sequence: TGTGCCAGCAGTGATCAGGGCGACACCGGGGAGCTGTTTTTT. It codes for CASSDQGDTGELFF. This chain links TRBV2 with TRBJ2-2; D might be TRBD1 (5 bases). V dropped 3 bases and J dropped 3 bases, with 8 bases sitting between them. The CDR3 spans 14 residues. Germline V gives CDR1 SNHLY, CDR2 FYNNEI.

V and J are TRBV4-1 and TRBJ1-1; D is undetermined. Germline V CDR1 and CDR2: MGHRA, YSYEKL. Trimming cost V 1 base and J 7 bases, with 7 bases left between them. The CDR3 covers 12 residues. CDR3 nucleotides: TGCGCCAGCAGCCAAGGAGGGTTTGAAGCTTTCTTT. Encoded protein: CASSQGGFEAFF.